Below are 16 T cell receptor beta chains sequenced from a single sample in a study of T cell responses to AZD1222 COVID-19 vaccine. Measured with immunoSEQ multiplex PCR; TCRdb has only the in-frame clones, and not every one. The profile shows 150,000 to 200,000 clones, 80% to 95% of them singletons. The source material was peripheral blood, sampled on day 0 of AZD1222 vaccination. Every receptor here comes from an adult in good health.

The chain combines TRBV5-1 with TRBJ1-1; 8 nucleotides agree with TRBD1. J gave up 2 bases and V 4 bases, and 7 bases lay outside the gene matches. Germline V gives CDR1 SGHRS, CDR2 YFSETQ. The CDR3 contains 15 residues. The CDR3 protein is CASSTQGQVNTEAFF. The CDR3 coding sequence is TGCGCCAGCAGCACCCAGGGACAGGTTAACACTGAAGCTTTCTTT.

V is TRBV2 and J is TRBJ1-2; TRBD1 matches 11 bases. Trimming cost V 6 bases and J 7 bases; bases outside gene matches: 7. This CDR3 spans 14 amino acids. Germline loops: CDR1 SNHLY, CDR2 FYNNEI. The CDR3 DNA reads TGTGCCAGCAGGGAGGGACAGGGGGTAGGTGGCTACACCTTC. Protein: CASREGQGVGGYTF.

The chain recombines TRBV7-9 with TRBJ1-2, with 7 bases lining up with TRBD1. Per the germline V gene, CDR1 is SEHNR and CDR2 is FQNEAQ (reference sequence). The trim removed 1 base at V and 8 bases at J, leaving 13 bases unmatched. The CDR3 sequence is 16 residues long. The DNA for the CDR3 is TGTGCCAGCAGCTTAGGACAGGGATCCGGAATATCCGGCTACACCTTC. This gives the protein CASSLGQGSGISGYTF.

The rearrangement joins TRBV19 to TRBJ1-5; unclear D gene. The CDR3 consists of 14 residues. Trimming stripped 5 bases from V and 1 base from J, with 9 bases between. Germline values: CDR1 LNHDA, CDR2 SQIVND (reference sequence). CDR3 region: CASSRHVSNQPQHF. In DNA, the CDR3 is TGTGCCAGTAGTCGACACGTAAGCAATCAGCCCCAGCATTTT.

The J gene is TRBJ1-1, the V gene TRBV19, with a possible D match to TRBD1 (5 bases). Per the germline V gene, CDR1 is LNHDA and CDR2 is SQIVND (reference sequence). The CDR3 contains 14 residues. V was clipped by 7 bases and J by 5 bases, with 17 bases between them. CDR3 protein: CASMRLSRGTEAFF. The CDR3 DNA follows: TGTGCCAGTATGAGGTTATCCCGGGGGACTGAAGCTTTCTTT.

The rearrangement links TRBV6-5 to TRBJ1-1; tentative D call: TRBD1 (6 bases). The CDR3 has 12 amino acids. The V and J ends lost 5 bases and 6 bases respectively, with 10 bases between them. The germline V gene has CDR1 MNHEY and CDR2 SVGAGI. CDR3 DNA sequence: TGTGCCAGCAGTACAGGGAGGGCTGAAGCTTTCTTT. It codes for CASSTGRAEAFF.

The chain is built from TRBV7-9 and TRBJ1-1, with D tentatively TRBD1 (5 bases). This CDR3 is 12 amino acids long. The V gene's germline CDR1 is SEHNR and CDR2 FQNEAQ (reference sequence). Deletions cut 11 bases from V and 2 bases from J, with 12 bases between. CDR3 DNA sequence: TGTGCCTCAGTGACAGCCAACACTGAAGCTTTCTTT. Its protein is CASVTANTEAFF. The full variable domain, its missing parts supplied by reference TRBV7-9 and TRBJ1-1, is DTGVSQNPRHKITKRGQNVTFRCDPISEHNRLYWYRQTLGQGPEFLTYFQNEAQLEKSRLLSDRFSAERPKGSFSTLEIQRTEQGDSAMYLCASVTANTEAFFGQGTRLTVV.

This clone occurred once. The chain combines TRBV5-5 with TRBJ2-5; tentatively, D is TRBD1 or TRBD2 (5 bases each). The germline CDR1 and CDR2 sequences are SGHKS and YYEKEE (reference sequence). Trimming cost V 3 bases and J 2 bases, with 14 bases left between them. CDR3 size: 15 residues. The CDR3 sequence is CASSSIPGPQETQYF. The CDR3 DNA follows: TGTGCCAGCAGCTCTATACCGGGGCCGCAAGAGACCCAGTACTTC.

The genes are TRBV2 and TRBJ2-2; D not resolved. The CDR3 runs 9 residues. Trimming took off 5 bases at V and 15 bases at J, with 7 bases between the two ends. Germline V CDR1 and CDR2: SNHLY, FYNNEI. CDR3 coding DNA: TGTGCCAGCAGTCCGCCGGTGTTTTTT. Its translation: CASSPPVFF.

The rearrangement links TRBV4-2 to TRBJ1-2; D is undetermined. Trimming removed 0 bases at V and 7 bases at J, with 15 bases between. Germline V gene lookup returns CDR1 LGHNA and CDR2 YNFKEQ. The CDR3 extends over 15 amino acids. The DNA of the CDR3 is TGTGCCAGCAGCCAAGATGAGAGGATCCGTCGTGGCTACACCTTC. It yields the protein CASSQDERIRRGYTF.

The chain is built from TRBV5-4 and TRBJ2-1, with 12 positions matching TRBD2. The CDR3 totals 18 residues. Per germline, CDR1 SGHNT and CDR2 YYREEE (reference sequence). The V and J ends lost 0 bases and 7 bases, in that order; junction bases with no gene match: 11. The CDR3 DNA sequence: TGTGCCAGCAGCTTGGGTTTGAGGACACTAGCGGGAGGTAATGAGCAGTTCTTC. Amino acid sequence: CASSLGLRTLAGGNEQFF.

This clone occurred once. The CDR3 nucleotides read TGTGCCAGCTTATACGGACACCCCGAGGTGCCCCAGCATTTT. Translated: CASLYGHPEVPQHF. This chain uses TRBV5-6 with TRBJ1-5, with D tentatively TRBD1 (5 bases). The V end was cut by 7 bases, the J end by 9 bases, with 20 bases between. The length of the CDR3 is 14 residues. Germline CDR1 is SGHDT and CDR2 is YYEEEE.

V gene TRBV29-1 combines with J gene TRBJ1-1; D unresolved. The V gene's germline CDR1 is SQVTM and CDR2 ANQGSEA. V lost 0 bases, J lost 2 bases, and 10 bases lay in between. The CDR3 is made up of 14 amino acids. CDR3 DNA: TGCAGCGTTGAAGATCGTGGCAGAAACACTGAAGCTTTCTTT. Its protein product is CSVEDRGRNTEAFF.

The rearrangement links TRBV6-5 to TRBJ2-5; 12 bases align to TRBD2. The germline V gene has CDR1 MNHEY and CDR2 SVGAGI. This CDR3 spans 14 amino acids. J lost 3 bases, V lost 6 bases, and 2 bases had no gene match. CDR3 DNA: TGTGCCAGCAGATGGACTAGCGGGGAAGAGACCCAGTACTTC. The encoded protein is CASRWTSGEETQYF.

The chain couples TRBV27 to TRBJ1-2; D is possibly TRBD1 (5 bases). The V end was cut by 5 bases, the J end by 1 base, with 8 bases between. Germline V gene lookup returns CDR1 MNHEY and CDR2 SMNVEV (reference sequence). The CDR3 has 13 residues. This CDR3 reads CASSVTVNYGYTF. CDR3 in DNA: TGTGCCAGCAGTGTGACAGTTAACTATGGCTACACCTTC.

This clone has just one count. CDR3 nucleotide sequence: TGTGCGTCTAGGGGACAATCAGGGTCTGCTAATGAAAAACTGTTTTTT. Translation gives CASRGQSGSANEKLFF. V and J are TRBV11-2 and TRBJ1-4; perhaps TRBD1 as D (6 bases). The CDR3 spans 16 residues. Germline CDR1 SGHAT, CDR2 FQNNGV.